The TCR beta chain under discussion was sequenced for a study of shared clonotypes between healthy human individuals. In the study overall: Ranging from 18 to 49 in age, donors were two women and three men. There were three CD4 naive, three CD4 memory, two CD8 naive and one CD8 memory plates per donor.

The table lists this clone with a count of one. Only in-frame clones appear in the TCRdb table, and some are missing; sequencing was by immunoSEQ multiplex PCR. This table has under 2.5 million clones, about nine tenths appearing once. The receptor comes from a man aged 18 to 29 in good health. Some clones in this sample may be carry-over from other donors' samples. Specimen: naive CD4+ T cells from PBMCs. Subset noted: CD45RA+ positively selected.

CDR3 sequence: CASSWGTGAYEQYF. The CDR3 nucleotides read TGTGCCAGCAGCTGGGGGACAGGGGCCTACGAGCAGTACTTC. This sequence joins TRBV7-2 and TRBJ2-7; TRBD1 agrees at 10 bases. The CDR3 is made up of 14 amino acids. The germline CDR1 and CDR2 sequences are SGHTA and FQGNSA. With V trimmed by 4 bases and J by 2 bases, 2 bases remained unmatched.